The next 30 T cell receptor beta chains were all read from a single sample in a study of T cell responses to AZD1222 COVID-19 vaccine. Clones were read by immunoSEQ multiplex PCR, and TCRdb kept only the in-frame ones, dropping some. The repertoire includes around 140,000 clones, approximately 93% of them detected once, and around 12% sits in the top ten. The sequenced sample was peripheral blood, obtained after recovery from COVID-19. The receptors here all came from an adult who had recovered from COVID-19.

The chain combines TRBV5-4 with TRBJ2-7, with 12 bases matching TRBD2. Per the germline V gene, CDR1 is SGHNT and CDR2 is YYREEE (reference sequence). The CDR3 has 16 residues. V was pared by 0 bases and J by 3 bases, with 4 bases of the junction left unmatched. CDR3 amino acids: CASSLGVGLAGYEQYF. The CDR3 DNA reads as TGTGCCAGCAGCTTGGGAGTGGGACTAGCGGGCTACGAGCAGTACTTC. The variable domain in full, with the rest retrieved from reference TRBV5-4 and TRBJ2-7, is ETGVTQSPTHLIKTRGQQVTLRCSSQSGHNTVSWYQQALGQGPQFIFQYYREEENGRGNFPPRFSGLQFPNYSSELNVNALELDDSALYLCASSLGVGLAGYEQYFGPGTRLTVT.

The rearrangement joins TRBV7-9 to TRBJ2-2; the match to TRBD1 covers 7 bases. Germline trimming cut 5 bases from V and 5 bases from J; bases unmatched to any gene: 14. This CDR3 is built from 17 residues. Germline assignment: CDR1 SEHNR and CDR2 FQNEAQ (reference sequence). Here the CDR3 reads CASSPSPETGRTGELFF. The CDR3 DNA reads TGTGCCAGCAGCCCCAGCCCAGAGACAGGGAGAACCGGGGAGCTGTTTTTT.

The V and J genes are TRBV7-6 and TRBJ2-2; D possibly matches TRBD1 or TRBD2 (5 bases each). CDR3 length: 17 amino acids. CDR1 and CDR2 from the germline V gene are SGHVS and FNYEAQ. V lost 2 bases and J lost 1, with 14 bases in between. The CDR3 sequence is CASSLRSGTENTGELFF. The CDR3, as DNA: TGTGCCAGCAGCTTAAGGTCCGGGACGGAGAACACCGGGGAGCTGTTTTTT.

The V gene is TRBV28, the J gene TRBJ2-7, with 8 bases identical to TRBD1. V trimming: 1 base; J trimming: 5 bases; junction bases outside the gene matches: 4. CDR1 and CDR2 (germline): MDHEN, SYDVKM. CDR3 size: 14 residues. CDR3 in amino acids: CASSLSQGADEQYF. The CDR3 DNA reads TGTGCCAGCAGTTTATCCCAGGGGGCTGACGAGCAGTACTTC.

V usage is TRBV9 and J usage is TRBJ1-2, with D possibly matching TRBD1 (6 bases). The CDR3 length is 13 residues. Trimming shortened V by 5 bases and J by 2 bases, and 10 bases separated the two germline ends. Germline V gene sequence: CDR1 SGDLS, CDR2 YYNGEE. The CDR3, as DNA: TGTGCCAGCAGTAAGGGGGGGAACTATGGCTACACCTTC. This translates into CASSKGGNYGYTF.

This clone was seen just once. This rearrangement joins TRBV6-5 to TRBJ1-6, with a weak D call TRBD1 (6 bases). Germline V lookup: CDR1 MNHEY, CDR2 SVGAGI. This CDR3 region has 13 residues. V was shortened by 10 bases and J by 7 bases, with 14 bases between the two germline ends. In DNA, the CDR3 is TGTGCCACCTCCCGGACAGAAAATTCACCCCTCCACTTT. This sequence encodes CATSRTENSPLHF.

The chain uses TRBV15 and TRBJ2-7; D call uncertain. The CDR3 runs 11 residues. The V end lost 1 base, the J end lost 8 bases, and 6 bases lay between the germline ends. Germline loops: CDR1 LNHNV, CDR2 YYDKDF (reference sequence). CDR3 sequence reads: CATSRGLKQYF. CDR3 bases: TGTGCCACCAGCAGAGGTTTAAAGCAGTACTTC. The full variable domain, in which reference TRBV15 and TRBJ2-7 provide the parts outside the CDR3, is DAMVIQNPRYQVTQFGKPVTLSCSQTLNHNVMYWYQQKSSQAPKLLFHYYDKDFNNEADTPDNFQSRRPNTSFCFLDIRSPGLGDTAMYLCATSRGLKQYFGPGTRLTVT.

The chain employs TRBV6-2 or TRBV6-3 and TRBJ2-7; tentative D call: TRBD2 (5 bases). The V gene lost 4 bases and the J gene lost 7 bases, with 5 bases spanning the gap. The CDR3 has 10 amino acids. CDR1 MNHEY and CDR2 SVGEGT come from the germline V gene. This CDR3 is CASSSGEQYF. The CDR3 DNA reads TGTGCCAGCAGTTCGGGGGAGCAGTACTTC.

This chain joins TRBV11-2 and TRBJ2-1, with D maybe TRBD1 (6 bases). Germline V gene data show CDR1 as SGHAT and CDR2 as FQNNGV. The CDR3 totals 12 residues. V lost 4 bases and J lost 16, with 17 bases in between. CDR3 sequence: CASSSYRAGRFF. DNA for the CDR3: TGTGCCAGCAGCTCATACAGGGCTGGCCGATTCTTC.

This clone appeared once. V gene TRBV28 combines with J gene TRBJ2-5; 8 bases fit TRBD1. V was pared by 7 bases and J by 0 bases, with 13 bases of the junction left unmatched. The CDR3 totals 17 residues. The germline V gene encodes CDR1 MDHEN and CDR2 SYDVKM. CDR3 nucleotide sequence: TGTGCCAGCACCCTAAACGGACAGGGATGGGACCAAGAGACCCAGTACTTC. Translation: CASTLNGQGWDQETQYF.

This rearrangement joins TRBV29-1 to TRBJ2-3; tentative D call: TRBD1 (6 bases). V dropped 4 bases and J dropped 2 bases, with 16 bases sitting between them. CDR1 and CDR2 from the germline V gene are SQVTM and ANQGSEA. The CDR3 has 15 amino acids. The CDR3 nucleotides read TGCAGCGTTGTAGACAGGCGAGCGACCACAGATACGCAGTATTTT. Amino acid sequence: CSVVDRRATTDTQYF.

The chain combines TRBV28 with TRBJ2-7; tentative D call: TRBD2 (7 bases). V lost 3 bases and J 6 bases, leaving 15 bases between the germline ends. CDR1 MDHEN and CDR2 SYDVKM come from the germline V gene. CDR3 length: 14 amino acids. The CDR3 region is CASSFPGGGREQYF. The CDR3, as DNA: TGTGCCAGCAGTTTTCCTGGGGGGGGGCGCGAGCAGTACTTC.

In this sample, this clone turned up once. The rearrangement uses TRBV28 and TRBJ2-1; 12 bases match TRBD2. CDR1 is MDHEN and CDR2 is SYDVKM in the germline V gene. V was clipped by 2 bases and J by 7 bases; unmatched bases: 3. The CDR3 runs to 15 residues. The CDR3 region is CASSLGLAGLNEQFF. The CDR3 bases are TGTGCCAGCAGTTTAGGACTAGCGGGACTTAATGAGCAGTTCTTC.

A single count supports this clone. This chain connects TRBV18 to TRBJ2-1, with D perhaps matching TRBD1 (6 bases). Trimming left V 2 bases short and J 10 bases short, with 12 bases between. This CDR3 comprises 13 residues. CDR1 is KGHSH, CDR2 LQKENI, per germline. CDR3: CASSPWTQGEQFF. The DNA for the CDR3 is TGTGCCAGCTCACCATGGACACAGGGAGAGCAGTTCTTC.

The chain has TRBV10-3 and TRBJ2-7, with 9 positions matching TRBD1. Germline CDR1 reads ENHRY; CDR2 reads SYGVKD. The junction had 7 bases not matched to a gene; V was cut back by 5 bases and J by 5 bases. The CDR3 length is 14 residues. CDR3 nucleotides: TGTGCCATCAGTCCGGGACAGGGACAACACGAGCAGTACTTC. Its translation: CAISPGQGQHEQYF.

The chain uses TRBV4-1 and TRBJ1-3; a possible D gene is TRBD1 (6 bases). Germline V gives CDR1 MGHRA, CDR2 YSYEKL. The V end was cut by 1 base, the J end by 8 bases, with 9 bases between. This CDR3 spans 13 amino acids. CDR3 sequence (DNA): TGCGCCAGCAGCCAAGTAAGGGGGGACACCATATATTTT. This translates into CASSQVRGDTIYF.

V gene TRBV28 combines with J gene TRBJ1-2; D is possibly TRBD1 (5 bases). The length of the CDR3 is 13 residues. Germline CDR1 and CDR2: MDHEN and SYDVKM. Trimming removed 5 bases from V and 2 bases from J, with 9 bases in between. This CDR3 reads CASSRTGNYGYTF. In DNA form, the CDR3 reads TGTGCCAGCAGTCGTACAGGCAACTATGGCTACACCTTC.

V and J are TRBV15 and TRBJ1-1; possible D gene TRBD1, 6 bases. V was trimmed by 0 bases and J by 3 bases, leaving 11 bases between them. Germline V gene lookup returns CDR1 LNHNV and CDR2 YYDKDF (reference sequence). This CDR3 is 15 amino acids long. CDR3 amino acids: CATSRDPGGYTEAFF. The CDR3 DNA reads TGTGCCACCAGCAGAGATCCGGGGGGCTACACTGAAGCTTTCTTT.

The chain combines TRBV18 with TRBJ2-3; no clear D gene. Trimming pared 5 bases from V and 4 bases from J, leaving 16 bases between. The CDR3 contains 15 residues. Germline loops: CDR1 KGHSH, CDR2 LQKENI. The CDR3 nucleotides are TGTGCCAGCTCAAGGGTGAGCTATAGGGCAGATACGCAGTATTTT. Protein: CASSRVSYRADTQYF. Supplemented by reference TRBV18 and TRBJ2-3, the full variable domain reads NAGVMQNPRHLVRRRGQEARLRCSPMKGHSHVYWYRQLPEEGLKFMVYLQKENIIDESGMPKERFSAEFPKEGPSILRIQQVVRGDSAAYFCASSRVSYRADTQYFGPGTRLTVL.

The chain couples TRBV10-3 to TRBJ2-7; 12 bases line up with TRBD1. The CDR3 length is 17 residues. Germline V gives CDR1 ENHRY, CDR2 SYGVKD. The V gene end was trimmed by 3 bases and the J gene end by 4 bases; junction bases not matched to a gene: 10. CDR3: CAISDWTGQGAQYEQYF. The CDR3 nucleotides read TGTGCCATCAGTGATTGGACGGGACAGGGGGCACAGTACGAGCAGTACTTC.

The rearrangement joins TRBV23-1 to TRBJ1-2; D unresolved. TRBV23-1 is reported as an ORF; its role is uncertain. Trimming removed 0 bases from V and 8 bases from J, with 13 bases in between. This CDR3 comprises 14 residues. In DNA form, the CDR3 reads TGCGCCAGCAGTCAATCTCGGGGTATGAGGGGCTACACCTTC. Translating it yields CASSQSRGMRGYTF.

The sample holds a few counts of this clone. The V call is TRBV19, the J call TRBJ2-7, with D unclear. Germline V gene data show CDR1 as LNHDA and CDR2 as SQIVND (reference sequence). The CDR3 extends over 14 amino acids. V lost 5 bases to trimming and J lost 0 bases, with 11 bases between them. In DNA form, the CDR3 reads TGTGCCAGTAGTGATAGTGGGGACTCCTACGAGCAGTACTTC. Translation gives CASSDSGDSYEQYF.

The CDR3 is CASSSGFYGYTF. CDR3 bases: TGTGCCAGCAGTTCAGGGTTCTATGGCTACACCTTC. This chain joins TRBV28 and TRBJ1-2, with D possibly being TRBD1 (5 bases). CDR1 MDHEN and CDR2 SYDVKM come from the germline V gene. The ends were cut back, 4 bases at V and 4 bases at J, with 7 bases in the middle. The CDR3 contains 12 residues.

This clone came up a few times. CDR3 sequence: CASSPDSRDSGNTIYF. The CDR3 region has the DNA TGTGCCAGCTCACCGGACAGTCGGGACTCTGGAAACACCATATATTTT. The chain combines TRBV18 with TRBJ1-3; perhaps TRBD1 as D (6 bases). Germline V gives CDR1 KGHSH, CDR2 LQKENI. This CDR3 is 16 amino acids long. V was clipped by 3 bases and J by 0 bases, with 12 bases between them.

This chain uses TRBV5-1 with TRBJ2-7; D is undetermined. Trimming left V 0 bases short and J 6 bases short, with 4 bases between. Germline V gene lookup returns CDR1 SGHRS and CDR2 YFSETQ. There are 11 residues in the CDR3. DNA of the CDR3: TGCGCCAGCAGCTTGGACTCCGAGCAGTACTTC. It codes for CASSLDSEQYF.

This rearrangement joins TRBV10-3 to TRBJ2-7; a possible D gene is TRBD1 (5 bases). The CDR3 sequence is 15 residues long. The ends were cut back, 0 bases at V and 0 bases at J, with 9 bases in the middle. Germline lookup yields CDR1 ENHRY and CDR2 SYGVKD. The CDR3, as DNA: TGTGCCATCAGTGAGTCTTCAGGGTCCTCCTACGAGCAGTACTTC. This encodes CAISESSGSSYEQYF.

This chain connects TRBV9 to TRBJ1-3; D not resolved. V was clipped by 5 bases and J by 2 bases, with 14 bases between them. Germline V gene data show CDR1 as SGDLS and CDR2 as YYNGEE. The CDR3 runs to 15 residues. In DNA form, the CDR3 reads TGTGCCAGCAGTACCTTCCCAGGACCTGGAAACACCATATATTTT. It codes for CASSTFPGPGNTIYF.

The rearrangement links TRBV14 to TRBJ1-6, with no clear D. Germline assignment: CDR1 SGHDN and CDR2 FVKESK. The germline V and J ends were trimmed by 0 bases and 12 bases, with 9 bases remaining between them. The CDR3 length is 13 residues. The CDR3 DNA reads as TGTGCCAGCAGCCAAGAAGGCTGGCAACCCCTCCACTTT. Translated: CASSQEGWQPLHF.

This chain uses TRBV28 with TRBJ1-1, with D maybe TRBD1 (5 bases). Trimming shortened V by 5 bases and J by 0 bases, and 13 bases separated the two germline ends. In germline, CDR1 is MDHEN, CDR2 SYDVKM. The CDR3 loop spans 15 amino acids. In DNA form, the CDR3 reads TGTGCCAGCAGTCTTCCTACGACAGTGAACACTGAAGCTTTCTTT. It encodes CASSLPTTVNTEAFF. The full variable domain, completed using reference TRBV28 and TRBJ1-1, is DVKVTQSSRYLVKRTGEKVFLECVQDMDHENMFWYRQDPGLGLRLIYFSYDVKMKEKGDIPEGYSVSREKKERFSLILESASTNQTSMYLCASSLPTTVNTEAFFGQGTRLTVV.

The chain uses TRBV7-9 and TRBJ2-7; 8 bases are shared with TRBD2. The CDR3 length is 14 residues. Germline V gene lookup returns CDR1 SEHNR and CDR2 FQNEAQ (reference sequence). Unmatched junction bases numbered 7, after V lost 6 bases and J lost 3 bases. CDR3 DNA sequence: TGTGCCAGCAGGCCAACTAGCGGCATCTACGAGCAGTACTTC. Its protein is CASRPTSGIYEQYF.